These T cell receptor beta chains were read from a single sample in a study of cytomegalovirus exposure and HLA in healthy donors. Data came from immunoSEQ multiplex PCR; TCRdb stores just in-frame clones and leaves some out. The table shows about 110,000 clones, with 75% occurring only once. Sequencing used PBMCs. These receptors were collected from a man aged 35-49 years in good health and CMV-seronegative. Both conserved end residues are part of each CDR3. A D gene is named only where the DNA matches it firmly. Clone size is shown for a subset of rows, as once, few, many or a class of expanded clone.

j_call clone_size d_call v_call cdr3_aa cdr3_nt
TRBJ1-6 - TRBD1 TRBV2 CASRLGQGDSPLHF TGTGCCAGCCGTCTTGGACAGGGCGATTCACCCCTCCACTTT
TRBJ1-6 - TRBD1 TRBV10-2 CASRTGVNNSPLHF TGCGCCAGCAGGACAGGGGTTAATAATTCACCCCTCCACTTT
TRBJ2-2 - - TRBV4-1 CASSPAGDGFTGELFF TGCGCCAGCAGCCCCGCAGGGGACGGTTTCACCGGGGAGCTGTTTTTT
TRBJ2-2 once TRBD1 TRBV19 CASSRDRGGTGELFF TGTGCCAGTAGCAGGGACAGGGGAGGCACCGGGGAGCTGTTTTTT
TRBJ2-2 once - TRBV13 CASSQINTGELFF TGTGCCAGCAGCCAGATTAACACCGGGGAGCTGTTTTTT
TRBJ2-3 few TRBD1 TRBV14 CASSQRQGGTDTQYF TGTGCCAGCAGCCAACGACAGGGAGGCACAGATACGCAGTATTTT
TRBJ2-5 - - TRBV5-1 CASSLDFTGSETQYF TGCGCCAGCAGCTTGGATTTTACAGGGTCAGAGACCCAGTACTTC
TRBJ2-2 - - TRBV2 CASSVDLLGADTGELFF TGTGCCAGCAGTGTAGATTTGTTGGGGGCAGACACCGGGGAGCTGTTTTTT
TRBJ2-7 - TRBD1 TRBV29-1 CSVASSTGLHEQYF TGCAGCGTTGCGAGTTCGACAGGGCTCCACGAGCAGTACTTC
TRBJ2-7 - - TRBV18 CASSLTRPPYEQYF TGTGCCAGCTCACTGACAAGGCCTCCCTACGAGCAGTACTTC
TRBJ1-1 - TRBD1 TRBV7-9 CASSRERTGVDTEAFF TGTGCCAGCAGCCGCGAACGGACAGGGGTAGACACTGAAGCTTTCTTT
TRBJ2-3 - TRBD1 TRBV27 CASSLSGGKTDTQYF TGTGCCAGCAGTTTATCAGGGGGCAAAACAGATACGCAGTATTTT
TRBJ1-1 - - TRBV5-1 CASSPGNLNTEAFF TGCGCCAGCAGCCCGGGGAATTTGAACACTGAAGCTTTCTTT
TRBJ2-5 - - TRBV9 CASSVAPGSDKETQYF TGTGCCAGCAGCGTAGCCCCCGGCTCGGACAAAGAGACCCAGTACTTC
TRBJ2-7 few TRBD1 TRBV11-3 CASSTPGQGAYEQYF TGTGCCAGCAGCACCCCGGGACAGGGGGCCTACGAGCAGTACTTC
TRBJ1-1 - TRBD1 TRBV6-6 CASKGQGGTEAFF TGTGCCAGCAAGGGACAGGGGGGCACTGAAGCTTTCTTT
TRBJ1-5 - TRBD1 TRBV7-8 CASSSGQGFQPQHF TGTGCCAGCAGCTCCGGACAGGGCTTTCAGCCCCAGCATTTT
TRBJ1-1 few - TRBV29-1 CSVVRSNTEAFF TGCAGCGTTGTGCGTTCGAACACTGAAGCTTTCTTT
TRBJ2-1 - - TRBV5-1 CSSSRYGGLNNEQFF TGCTCCAGCAGTCGCTACGGGGGGCTTAACAATGAGCAGTTCTTC
TRBJ1-3 - - TRBV5-1 CASSTGGSGNTIYF TGCGCCAGCAGCACCGGGGGTTCGGGAAACACCATATATTTT
TRBJ1-2 - - TRBV19 CASSDVSQTGAGYGYTF TGTGCCAGTAGCGACGTAAGTCAGACAGGAGCCGGCTATGGCTACACCTTC
TRBJ2-5 few TRBD2 TRBV7-6 CASSPSGGAWETQYF TGTGCCAGCAGCCCTAGCGGGGGGGCTTGGGAGACCCAGTACTTC
TRBJ2-1 once TRBD2 TRBV7-9 CASSLAGTYNEQFF TGTGCCAGCAGTCTAGCGGGAACCTACAATGAGCAGTTCTTC
TRBJ2-1 - TRBD2 TRBV7-9 CASSLVGGLAGNEQFF TGTGCCAGCAGCTTAGTGGGCGGACTAGCGGGGAACGAGCAGTTCTTC
TRBJ2-3 - - TRBV6-5 CASRLLASDTQYF TGTGCCAGCAGACTGCTCGCGTCGGATACGCAGTATTTT
TRBJ1-2 - TRBD1 TRBV19 CASSISGRGHGYTF TGTGCCAGTAGTATTTCGGGCAGGGGGCATGGCTACACCTTC
TRBJ1-1 - - TRBV7-8 CASSPQGQGGTEAFF TGTGCCAGCAGCCCCCAAGGGCAGGGCGGCACTGAAGCTTTCTTT
TRBJ1-6 once TRBD1 TRBV27 CASSRDRAAYNSPLHF TGTGCCAGCAGCCGCGACAGGGCTGCCTATAATTCACCCCTCCACTTT
TRBJ2-2 - TRBD1 TRBV7-9 CASSLGQGPTGELFF TGTGCCAGCAGCTTGGGACAGGGGCCCACCGGGGAGCTGTTTTTT
TRBJ2-5 - TRBD2 TRBV5-6 CASSPGGLMKTQYF TGTGCCAGCAGCCCGGGGGGGCTAATGAAGACCCAGTACTTC
TRBJ1-2 - - TRBV5-4 CASSLGTLANYGYTF TGTGCCAGCAGCTTGGGTACACTAGCTAACTATGGCTACACCTTC
TRBJ1-4 - - TRBV10-3 CAISDGETNEKLFF TGTGCCATCAGTGACGGGGAAACTAATGAAAAACTGTTTTTT
TRBJ2-3 - - TRBV11-2 CASRGGQEAETQYF TGTGCCAGCAGGGGAGGACAGGAGGCTGAGACGCAGTATTTT
TRBJ1-4 few - TRBV7-2 CASSPGLGWEKLFF TGTGCCAGCAGCCCGGGGTTGGGGTGGGAAAAACTGTTTTTT
TRBJ2-1 - TRBD2 TRBV6-1 CASSLAGGSVEQFF TGTGCCAGCAGCTTAGCGGGGGGTTCTGTTGAGCAGTTCTTC
TRBJ1-3 few - TRBV6-6 CASSLSGITGNTIYF TGTGCCAGCAGCCTCTCCGGGATTACTGGAAACACCATATATTTT
TRBJ1-5 - TRBD1 TRBV2 CASSGDRGLQPQHF TGTGCCAGCAGTGGGGACAGGGGGCTTCAGCCCCAGCATTTT
TRBJ2-5 - - TRBV5-1 CASSFYRGDQETQYF TGCGCCAGCAGCTTTTATAGAGGAGACCAAGAGACCCAGTACTTC
TRBJ2-3 - - TRBV19 CASSMRGDGDTQYF TGTGCCAGTAGTATGCGGGGAGATGGGGATACGCAGTATTTT
TRBJ1-4 - - TRBV6-5 CASSYGGVGEKLFF TGTGCCAGCAGTTACGGCGGGGTGGGGGAAAAACTGTTTTTT
TRBJ2-7 - - TRBV30 CAWRRDSSPYEQYF TGTGCCTGGAGGCGGGACAGTTCCCCCTACGAGCAGTACTTC
TRBJ1-3 - TRBD1 TRBV4-1 CASSQDPGQRIFISGNTIYF TGCGCCAGCAGCCAAGACCCGGGACAGCGAATCTTCATCTCTGGAAACACCATATATTTT
TRBJ1-2 - TRBD1 TRBV10-2 CASSDRQGGNYGYTF TGCGCCAGCAGTGACAGGCAGGGGGGTAACTATGGCTACACCTTC
TRBJ1-2 - TRBD1 TRBV29-1 CSVVGDRAYGYTF TGCAGCGTTGTGGGGGACAGGGCCTATGGCTACACCTTC
TRBJ2-2 - - TRBV5-1 CASRTGFSNTGELFF TGCGCCAGCCGAACGGGATTCTCGAACACCGGGGAGCTGTTTTTT
TRBJ1-3 - - TRBV7-9 CASSLYSTTLGNTIYF TGTGCCAGCAGCTTGTACAGTACCACCCTGGGAAACACCATATATTTT
TRBJ2-7 - - TRBV5-5 CASSLGPTRAYEQYF TGTGCCAGCAGCTTGGGACCGACGAGGGCCTACGAGCAGTACTTC